The present TCR beta chain was sequenced within a study of technical replicates of blood from a handful of donors. Assay used: immunoSEQ multiplex PCR; TCRdb lists only in-frame clones, some missing. The sample yields some 68,000 clones, 95% to 96% seen once. Sequencing used T cells isolated from PBMCs. The receptor comes from a human donor in good health.

Here the CDR3 reads CASSPIFSNQPQHF. The CDR3 nucleotides read TGTGCCAGCAGTCCCATTTTCAGCAATCAGCCCCAGCATTTT. The chain employs TRBV6-5 and TRBJ1-5; D remains unclear. Germline loops: CDR1 MNHEY, CDR2 SVGAGI. V was clipped by 5 bases and J by 1 base, with 9 bases between them. This CDR3 is 14 amino acids long.